Following are 13 T cell receptor beta chains from one sample sequenced in a study of blood T cell repertoires in COVID-19. Sequencing was performed with immunoSEQ multiplex PCR; in TCRdb, only in-frame clones are kept and a portion is missing. Of approximately 350,000 clones listed, more than 70% were seen once; the top ten hold approximately 3%. Sequenced input: peripheral blood. These TCRs come from a woman aged 30 to 39 with COVID-19, enrolled during active disease.

The CDR3 here is CAWSEDSVYGYTF. In DNA form, the CDR3 reads TGTGCCTGGAGTGAGGACAGCGTCTATGGCTACACCTTC. The V call is TRBV30, the J call TRBJ1-2; tentative D call: TRBD1 (6 bases). This CDR3 spans 13 amino acids. V was cut by 1 base and J by 4 bases, with 10 bases left in between. In germline, CDR1 is GTSNPN, CDR2 SVGIG (reference sequence).

The J gene is TRBJ2-2, the V gene TRBV10-3, with D unresolved. The CDR3 has 14 amino acids. V was trimmed by 2 bases and J by 2 bases, leaving 6 bases between them. CDR1 and CDR2 from the germline V gene are ENHRY and SYGVKD. As DNA, the CDR3 is TGTGCCATCAGTGAGCTGTTAAACACCGGGGAGCTGTTTTTT. This sequence encodes CAISELLNTGELFF.

The rearrangement joins TRBV19 to TRBJ1-2; D perhaps matches TRBD1 (6 bases). This CDR3 contains 12 residues. Germline V lookup: CDR1 LNHDA, CDR2 SQIVND (reference sequence). Trimming cost V 6 bases and J 5 bases, with 10 bases left between them. The CDR3, as DNA: TGTGCCAGTAGCAGGACAGAGTATGGCTACACCTTC. Protein sequence: CASSRTEYGYTF. Full variable domain (remainder filled in from reference TRBV19 and TRBJ1-2): DGGITQSPKYLFRKEGQNVTLSCEQNLNHDAMYWYRQDPGQGLRLIYYSQIVNDFQKGDIAEGYSVSREKKESFPLTVTSAQKNPTAFYLCASSRTEYGYTFGSGTRLTVV.

This clone was recorded once. The CDR3 nucleotides read TGTGCCAGCTCACCCGGACAGGGAAACACCGGGGAGCTGTTTTTT. This gives the protein CASSPGQGNTGELFF. This chain links TRBV18 with TRBJ2-2, with 8 bases that match TRBD1. Per germline, CDR1 KGHSH and CDR2 LQKENI. The CDR3 consists of 15 residues. V lost 3 bases to trimming and J lost 2 bases; unmatched junction nucleotides: 2.

This sequence joins TRBV10-1 and TRBJ2-2, with D possibly matching TRBD2 (6 bases). V was pared by 1 base and J by 0 bases, with 9 bases between. This CDR3 spans 16 amino acids. Germline V gene sequence: CDR1 WNHNN, CDR2 SYGVQD (reference sequence). The CDR3 is CASSEWRATNTGELFF. CDR3 coding DNA: TGCGCCAGCAGTGAGTGGAGGGCGACGAACACCGGGGAGCTGTTTTTT.

The chain employs TRBV7-9 and TRBJ2-2; weak D call: TRBD2 (6 bases). Trimming took off 2 bases at V and 2 bases at J, with 12 bases between the two ends. Germline values: CDR1 SEHNR, CDR2 FQNEAQ (reference sequence). This CDR3 region has 16 residues. The CDR3 loop reads CASSLRRELNTGELFF. The DNA for the CDR3 is TGTGCCAGCAGCTTACGCCGGGAGCTTAACACCGGGGAGCTGTTTTTT. The variable domain in full, with the rest retrieved from reference TRBV7-9 and TRBJ2-2, is DTGVSQNPRHKITKRGQNVTFRCDPISEHNRLYWYRQTLGQGPEFLTYFQNEAQLEKSRLLSDRFSAERPKGSFSTLEIQRTEQGDSAMYLCASSLRRELNTGELFFGEGSRLTVL.

This chain uses TRBV19 with TRBJ2-3; possibly TRBD2 for D (6 bases). Trimming removed 4 bases at V and 11 bases at J, with 13 bases between. Germline lookup yields CDR1 LNHDA and CDR2 SQIVND (reference sequence). The length of the CDR3 is 12 residues. CDR3 protein: CASSTGLLKQYF. The CDR3 region has the DNA TGTGCCAGTAGTACGGGACTTTTAAAGCAGTATTTT.

The chain couples TRBV9 to TRBJ1-2; tentatively, D is TRBD1 (6 bases). This CDR3 has 14 residues. Germline V gives CDR1 SGDLS, CDR2 YYNGEE. Trimming left V 0 bases short and J 8 bases short, with 14 bases between. The CDR3 DNA reads as TGTGCCAGCAGCGTAGGGGTGGGACACCTGGGCTACACCTTC. Amino acid sequence: CASSVGVGHLGYTF. Together with reference TRBV9 and TRBJ1-2, the CDR3 gives the full variable domain: DSGVTQTPKHLITATGQRVTLRCSPRSGDLSVYWYQQSLDQGLQFLIQYYNGEERAKGNILERFSAQQFPDLHSELNLSSLELGDSALYFCASSVGVGHLGYTFGSGTRLTVV.

J is TRBJ2-7 and V is TRBV4-1; 7 bases agree with TRBD2. V shed 4 bases and J 2 bases; nucleotides not matched to a gene: 11. Looked up from germline, CDR1 is MGHRA and CDR2 is YSYEKL. CDR3 length: 16 amino acids. CDR3 region: CASSPSTGGITYEQYF. The CDR3, as DNA: TGCGCCAGCAGCCCCTCCACGGGAGGAATTACCTACGAGCAGTACTTC.

The chain couples TRBV29-1 to TRBJ1-1, with 10 bases aligning to TRBD1. Germline CDR1 and CDR2: SQVTM and ANQGSEA. This CDR3 region has 14 residues. The V segment lost 4 bases and the J segment 1 base; nucleotides outside the gene matches: 3. CDR3 in DNA: TGCAGCGTTGGGGACAGGGGAAGGAACACTGAAGCTTTCTTT. This encodes CSVGDRGRNTEAFF.

This clone came up once. This chain joins TRBV4-3 and TRBJ1-6; TRBD1 agrees at 8 bases. This CDR3 is built from 18 residues. After removal of 0 bases from V and 3 bases from J, the junction contained 7 bases not matched to a gene. Germline V CDR1 and CDR2: LGHNA, YSLEER. CDR3 region: CASSQEPPDRDYNSPLHF. The CDR3 DNA reads as TGCGCCAGCAGCCAAGAGCCTCCGGACAGGGACTATAATTCACCCCTCCACTTT.

A remark on this clone: At one end, the junction sequence differs from germline, possibly due to a read error. This chain joins TRBV5-6 and TRBJ1-5, with 10 bases lining up with TRBD1. This CDR3 spans 14 amino acids. The germline CDR1 and CDR2 sequences are SGHDT and YYEEEE. For the CDR3, the DNA is TGTGCCAGCAGCGCGACAGGGGGCGTCCAGCCTCAGCATTTT. It codes for CASSATGGVQPQHF.

The chain recombines TRBV24-1 with TRBJ2-3; D ambiguous. CDR1 is KGHDR and CDR2 is SFDVKD in the germline V gene. Trimming stripped 0 bases from V and 1 base from J, with 13 bases between. CDR3 length: 17 residues. In DNA, the CDR3 is TGTGCCACCAGTGATTTGCCCCGTGTGGGCGGCACAGATACGCAGTATTTT. This sequence encodes CATSDLPRVGGTDTQYF.